This T cell receptor (beta chain) was obtained from a study of CD4+ T cells in melanoma. Study-wide results and caveats: Reportedly, melanoma neoantigen-specific CD4+ T cells showed varied differentiation states. A reported correlation linked neoantigen-specific CD4+ T cells to CD8+, macrophage and B cell function.

V was shortened by 0 bases and J by 4 bases, with 8 bases between the two germline ends. CDR3 length: 14 amino acids. Germline V CDR1 and CDR2: SGHTS, YDEGEE. As concerns this clone: Its antigen is currently unknown.

Profiled with immunoSEQ multiplex PCR; TCRdb holds only in-frame clones, not every one. The repertoire includes fewer than 150,000 clones, about 93% of them detected once, and about 1.5% sits in the top ten. The rearrangement uses TRBV5-8 and TRBJ1-3; perhaps TRBD1 as D (6 bases). This TCR was sampled from a human donor with melanoma. The CDR3 sequence is CASSLAGVGNTIYF. CDR3 sequence (DNA): TGTGCCAGCAGCTTGGCAGGGGTAGGAAACACCATATATTTT.